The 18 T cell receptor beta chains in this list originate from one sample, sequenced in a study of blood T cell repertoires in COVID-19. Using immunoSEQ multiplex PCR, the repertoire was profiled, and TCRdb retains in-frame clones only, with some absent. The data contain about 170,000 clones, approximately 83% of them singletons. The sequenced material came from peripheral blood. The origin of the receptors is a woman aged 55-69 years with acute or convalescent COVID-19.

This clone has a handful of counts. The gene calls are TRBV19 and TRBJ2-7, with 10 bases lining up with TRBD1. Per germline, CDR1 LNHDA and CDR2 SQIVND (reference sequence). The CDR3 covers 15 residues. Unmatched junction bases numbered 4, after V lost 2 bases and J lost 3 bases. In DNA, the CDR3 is TGTGCCAGTAGTATAAGGGACAGGGGAAGCTACGAGCAGTACTTC. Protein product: CASSIRDRGSYEQYF.

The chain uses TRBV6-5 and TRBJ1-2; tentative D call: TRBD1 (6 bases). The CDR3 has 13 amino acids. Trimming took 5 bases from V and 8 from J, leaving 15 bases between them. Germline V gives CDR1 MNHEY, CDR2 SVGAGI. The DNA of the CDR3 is TGTGCCAGCAGTACCACAGGGTCGTACGGCTACACCTTC. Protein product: CASSTTGSYGYTF.

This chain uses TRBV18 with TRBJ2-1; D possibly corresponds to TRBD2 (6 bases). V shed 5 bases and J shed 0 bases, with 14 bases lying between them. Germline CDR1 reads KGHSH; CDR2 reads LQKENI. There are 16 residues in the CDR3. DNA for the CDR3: TGTGCCAGCTCATCCGTGGGGGGAAGCTCCTACAATGAGCAGTTCTTC. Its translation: CASSSVGGSSYNEQFF. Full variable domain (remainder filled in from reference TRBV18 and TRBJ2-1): NAGVMQNPRHLVRRRGQEARLRCSPMKGHSHVYWYRQLPEEGLKFMVYLQKENIIDESGMPKERFSAEFPKEGPSILRIQQVVRGDSAAYFCASSSVGGSSYNEQFFGPGTRLTVL.

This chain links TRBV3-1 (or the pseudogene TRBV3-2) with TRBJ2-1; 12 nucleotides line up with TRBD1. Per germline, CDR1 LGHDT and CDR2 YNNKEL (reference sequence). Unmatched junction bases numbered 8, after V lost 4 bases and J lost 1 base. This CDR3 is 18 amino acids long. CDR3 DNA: TGTGCCAGCAGCCCCGGGACAGGGGGCATGAGTTCCTACAATGAGCAGTTCTTC. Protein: CASSPGTGGMSSYNEQFF.

The CDR3 is CASTPGQGDRNYGYTF. The CDR3 coding sequence is TGTGCCAGTACCCCGGGACAGGGGGACAGGAACTATGGCTACACCTTC. The rearrangement links TRBV19 to TRBJ1-2; TRBD1 agrees at 11 bases. The germline V gene encodes CDR1 LNHDA and CDR2 SQIVND (reference sequence). V shed 7 bases and J 2 bases; nucleotides not matched to a gene: 9. CDR3 length equals 16 residues.

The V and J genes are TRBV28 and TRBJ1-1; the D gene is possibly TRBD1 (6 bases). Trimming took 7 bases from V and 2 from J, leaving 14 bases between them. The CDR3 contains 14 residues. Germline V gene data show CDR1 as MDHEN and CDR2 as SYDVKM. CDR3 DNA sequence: TGTGCCAGCACCCCCGCCAGGGGTAACACTGAAGCTTTCTTT. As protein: CASTPARGNTEAFF.

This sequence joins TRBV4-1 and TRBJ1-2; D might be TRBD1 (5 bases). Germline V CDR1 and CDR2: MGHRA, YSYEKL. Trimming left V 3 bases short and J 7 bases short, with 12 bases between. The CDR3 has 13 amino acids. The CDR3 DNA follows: TGCGCCAGCAGCCAGAACGGTAGGGGTGGCTACACCTTC. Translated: CASSQNGRGGYTF.

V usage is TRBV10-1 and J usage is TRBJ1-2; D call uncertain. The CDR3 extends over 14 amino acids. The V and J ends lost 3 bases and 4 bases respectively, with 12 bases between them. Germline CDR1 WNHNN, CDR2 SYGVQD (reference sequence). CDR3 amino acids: CASSELLSLYGYTF. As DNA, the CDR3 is TGCGCCAGCAGTGAATTGTTATCACTCTATGGCTACACCTTC.

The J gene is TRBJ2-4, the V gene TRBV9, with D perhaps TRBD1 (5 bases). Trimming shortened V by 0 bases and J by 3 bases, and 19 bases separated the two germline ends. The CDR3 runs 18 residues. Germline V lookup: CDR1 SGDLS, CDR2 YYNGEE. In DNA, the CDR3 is TGTGCCAGCAGCGTAGGCCGGCCCCAGGGCACTTACAAAAACATTCAGTACTTC. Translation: CASSVGRPQGTYKNIQYF.

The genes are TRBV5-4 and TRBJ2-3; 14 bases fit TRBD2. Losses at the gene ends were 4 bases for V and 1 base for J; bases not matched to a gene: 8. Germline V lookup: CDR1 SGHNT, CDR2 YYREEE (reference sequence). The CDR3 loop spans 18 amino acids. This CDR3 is CASSLRLAGGPGTDTQYF. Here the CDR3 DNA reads TGTGCCAGCAGCCTCAGACTAGCGGGGGGGCCGGGCACAGATACGCAGTATTTT.

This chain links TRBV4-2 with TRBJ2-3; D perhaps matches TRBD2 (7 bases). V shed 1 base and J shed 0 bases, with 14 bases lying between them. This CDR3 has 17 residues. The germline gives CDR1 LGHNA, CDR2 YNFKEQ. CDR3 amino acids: CASSQGGGRTSTDTQYF. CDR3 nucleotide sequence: TGTGCCAGCAGCCAAGGCGGGGGCCGAACTAGCACAGATACGCAGTATTTT.

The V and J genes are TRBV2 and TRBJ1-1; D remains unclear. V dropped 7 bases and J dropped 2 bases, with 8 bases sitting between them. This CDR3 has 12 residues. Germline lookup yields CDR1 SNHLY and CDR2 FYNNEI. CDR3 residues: CASILVNTEAFF. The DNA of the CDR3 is TGTGCCAGCATCCTCGTCAACACTGAAGCTTTCTTT.

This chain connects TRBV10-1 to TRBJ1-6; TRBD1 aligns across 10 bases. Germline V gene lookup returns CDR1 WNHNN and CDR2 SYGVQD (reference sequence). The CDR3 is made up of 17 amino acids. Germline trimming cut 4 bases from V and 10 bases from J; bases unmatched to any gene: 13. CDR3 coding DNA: TGCGCCAGCAGTGCCCCTCCGGGACAGGGGTTGAAGTCACCCCTCCACTTT. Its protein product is CASSAPPGQGLKSPLHF.

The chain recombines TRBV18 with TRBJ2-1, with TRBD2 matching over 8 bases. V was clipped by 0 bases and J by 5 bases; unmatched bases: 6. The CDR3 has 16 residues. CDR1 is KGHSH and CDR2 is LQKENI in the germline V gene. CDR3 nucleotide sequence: TGTGCCAGCTCACCACCCCGGGGGGGGGACCACAATGAGCAGTTCTTC. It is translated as CASSPPRGGDHNEQFF.

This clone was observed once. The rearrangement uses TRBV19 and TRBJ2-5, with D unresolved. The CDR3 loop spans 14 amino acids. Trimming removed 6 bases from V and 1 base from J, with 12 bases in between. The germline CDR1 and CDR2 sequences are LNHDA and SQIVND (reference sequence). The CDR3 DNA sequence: TGTGCCAGTAGCCAATCACACGTCCAAGAGACCCAGTACTTC. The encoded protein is CASSQSHVQETQYF.

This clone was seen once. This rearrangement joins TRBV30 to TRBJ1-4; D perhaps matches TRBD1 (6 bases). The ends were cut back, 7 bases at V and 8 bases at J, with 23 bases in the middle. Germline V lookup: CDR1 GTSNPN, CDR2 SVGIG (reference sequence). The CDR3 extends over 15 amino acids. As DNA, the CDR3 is TGTGCCTCTCAGGGGACGGAGAATAAACCGGAAAAACTGTTTTTT. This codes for CASQGTENKPEKLFF.

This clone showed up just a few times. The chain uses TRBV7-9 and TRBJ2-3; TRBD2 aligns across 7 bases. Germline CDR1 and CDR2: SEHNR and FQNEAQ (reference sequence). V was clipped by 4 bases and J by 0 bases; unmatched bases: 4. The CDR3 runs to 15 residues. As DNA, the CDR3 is TGTGCCAGCAGCTGGGGGGGAAGAAGCACAGATACGCAGTATTTT. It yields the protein CASSWGGRSTDTQYF. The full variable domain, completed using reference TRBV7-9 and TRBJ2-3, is DTGVSQNPRHKITKRGQNVTFRCDPISEHNRLYWYRQTLGQGPEFLTYFQNEAQLEKSRLLSDRFSAERPKGSFSTLEIQRTEQGDSAMYLCASSWGGRSTDTQYFGPGTRLTVL.

CDR3 region: CASSQAQPEKLFF. DNA for the CDR3: TGCGCCAGCAGCCAAGCACAGCCAGAAAAACTGTTTTTT. The chain uses TRBV4-1 and TRBJ1-4; D is unclear. The CDR3 length is 13 residues. V was trimmed by 1 base and J by 8 bases, leaving 8 bases between them. The germline V gene has CDR1 MGHRA and CDR2 YSYEKL.